The 14 T cell receptor beta chains listed next were all sequenced from one sample in a study of shared clonotypes between healthy human individuals. Produced via immunoSEQ multiplex PCR; TCRdb's table is partial and in-frame only. Of millions of clones in the sample, about 95% were seen once. The sequenced material came from naive CD4+ T cells sorted from blood. Subset defined: CD45RA+ positively selected. All receptors come from a man between 18 and 29 years old in good health.

This clone occurred once. The chain couples TRBV7-9 to TRBJ2-3, with 9 bases lining up with TRBD2. V lost 5 bases to trimming and J lost 2 bases; unmatched junction nucleotides: 17. The CDR3 runs 19 residues. CDR1 is SEHNR and CDR2 is FQNEAQ in the germline V gene (reference sequence). CDR3 nucleotides: TGTGCCAGCAGCCCAGGTCGACTGGCGGGACTAGCTAACACAGATACGCAGTATTTT. It is translated as CASSPGRLAGLANTDTQYF.

A remark on this clone: Other DNA sequences within the sample encode an identical CDR3. The chain links TRBV5-4 to TRBJ1-1; 9 bases are shared with TRBD1. V dropped 4 bases and J dropped 5; count of bases not matched to a gene: 6. This CDR3 spans 14 amino acids. Germline loops: CDR1 SGHNT, CDR2 YYREEE (reference sequence). The CDR3 DNA reads as TGTGCCAGCAGCCCGGGACAGGGACGGACTGAAGCTTTCTTT. It yields the protein CASSPGQGRTEAFF.

A single count supports this clone. This chain joins TRBV19 and TRBJ1-6, with 8 bases that match TRBD1. Trimming took 4 bases from V and 8 from J; bases not matched to a gene: 4. CDR1 is LNHDA, CDR2 SQIVND, per germline (reference sequence). The CDR3 has 14 residues. Written as DNA, the CDR3 is TGTGCCAGTAGTAGCCAGGGGGCGCATTCACCCCTCCACTTT. Its translation: CASSSQGAHSPLHF.

This chain uses TRBV6-4 with TRBJ2-1; D may be TRBD1 or TRBD2 (5 bases each). The CDR3 extends over 18 amino acids. CDR1 is MRHNA, CDR2 SNTAGT, per germline. The V and J ends lost 3 bases and 2 bases respectively, with 20 bases between them. CDR3 sequence (DNA): TGTGCCAGCAGTGAGAGGGGAGCAGCGTTTGACACCTACAATGAGCAGTTCTTC. Its translation: CASSERGAAFDTYNEQFF.

The chain links TRBV19 to TRBJ2-1; 12 positions match TRBD2. The CDR3 sequence is 15 residues long. Germline V gene sequence: CDR1 LNHDA, CDR2 SQIVND (reference sequence). Trimming cost V 7 bases and J 10 bases; bases outside gene matches: 11. The CDR3 here is CASTPSGRARDEQFF. The CDR3, as DNA: TGTGCCAGTACCCCTAGCGGGAGGGCCAGGGACGAGCAGTTCTTC.

The chain employs TRBV5-1 and TRBJ1-4, with TRBD1 matching 7 bases. The V gene's germline CDR1 is SGHRS and CDR2 YFSETQ. The V gene end was trimmed by 4 bases and the J gene end by 5 bases; junction bases not matched to a gene: 8. The CDR3 consists of 15 residues. DNA of the CDR3: TGCGCCAGCAGCGCGGAGGGACAGACAAATGAAAAACTGTTTTTT. Translating gives CASSAEGQTNEKLFF. Looking up the rest from reference TRBV5-1 and TRBJ1-4 gives the full variable domain: KAGVTQTPRYLIKTRGQQVTLSCSPISGHRSVSWYQQTPGQGLQFLFEYFSETQRNKGNFPGRFSGRQFSNSRSEMNVSTLELGDSALYLCASSAEGQTNEKLFFGSGTQLSVL.

The gene calls are TRBV15 and TRBJ2-7; the match to TRBD1 covers 8 bases. This CDR3 is 18 amino acids long. CDR1 is LNHNV, CDR2 YYDKDF, per germline (reference sequence). J gave up 2 bases and V 0 bases, and 12 bases lay outside the gene matches. The CDR3 here is CATSRELKYGTGAYEQYF. For the CDR3, the DNA is TGTGCCACCAGCAGAGAGTTAAAGTACGGGACAGGTGCCTACGAGCAGTACTTC.

This sequence joins TRBV20-1 and TRBJ2-1, with D hard to call. This CDR3 has 10 amino acids. Trimming removed 3 bases from V and 10 bases from J, with 7 bases in between. CDR1 DFQATT and CDR2 SNEGSKA come from the germline V gene (reference sequence). The CDR3 spells CSARTLEQFF. For the CDR3, the DNA is TGCAGTGCTAGGACCCTCGAGCAGTTCTTC.

J is TRBJ1-4 and V is TRBV28, with 7 bases that match TRBD1. The germline V gene has CDR1 MDHEN and CDR2 SYDVKM. V shed 8 bases and J 7 bases; nucleotides not matched to a gene: 1. This CDR3 is 11 amino acids long. The CDR3 reads CASQGVEKLFF. CDR3 coding DNA: TGTGCCAGCCAGGGGGTTGAAAAACTGTTTTTT.

V is TRBV5-1 and J is TRBJ1-2, with D possibly matching TRBD1 (5 bases). CDR1 and CDR2 (germline): SGHRS, YFSETQ. This CDR3 is built from 15 residues. Trimming stripped 6 bases from V and 0 bases from J, with 15 bases between. CDR3 residues: CASKLMTETNYGYTF. The CDR3 DNA reads as TGCGCCAGCAAGCTAATGACAGAAACTAACTATGGCTACACCTTC.

The gene calls are TRBV10-3 and TRBJ2-5; D may be TRBD1 (6 bases). This CDR3 is built from 15 residues. The V gene's germline CDR1 is ENHRY and CDR2 SYGVKD. V lost 10 bases to trimming and J lost 7 bases, with 25 bases between them. The CDR3: CATGEQEAKTGTQYF. CDR3 DNA: TGTGCCACTGGGGAACAGGAGGCCAAGACAGGGACCCAGTACTTC.

The chain couples TRBV27 to TRBJ1-2, with 10 bases matching TRBD1. V lost 8 bases to trimming and J lost 5 bases; unmatched junction nucleotides: 5. The CDR3 is 13 residues long. In germline, CDR1 is MNHEY, CDR2 SMNVEV (reference sequence). The CDR3 DNA sequence: TGTGCCAGCCGGACAGGGGGGAGGTATGGCTACACCTTC. Translation: CASRTGGRYGYTF.

V gene TRBV30 combines with J gene TRBJ1-2; 9 bases match TRBD1. Germline V CDR1 and CDR2: GTSNPN, SVGIG (reference sequence). This CDR3 comprises 13 residues. Trimming took 2 bases from V and 5 from J; bases not matched to a gene: 3. The CDR3 sequence: CAWSKQGAYGYTF. CDR3 in DNA: TGTGCCTGGAGTAAACAGGGGGCGTATGGCTACACCTTC.

Comment on this clone: The same CDR3 is also encoded by other DNA sequences in this sample. The genes are TRBV5-1 and TRBJ2-3; D is unclear. The ends were cut back, 5 bases at V and 6 bases at J, with 7 bases in the middle. The CDR3 is made up of 11 amino acids. Germline CDR1 and CDR2: SGHRS and YFSETQ. CDR3: CASRLSDTQYF. The CDR3 DNA reads as TGCGCCAGCAGGCTGAGCGATACGCAGTATTTT. The full variable domain, in which reference TRBV5-1 and TRBJ2-3 provide the parts outside the CDR3, is KAGVTQTPRYLIKTRGQQVTLSCSPISGHRSVSWYQQTPGQGLQFLFEYFSETQRNKGNFPGRFSGRQFSNSRSEMNVSTLELGDSALYLCASRLSDTQYFGPGTRLTVL.